The clone carrying this TCR beta chain has just a few counts. This CDR3 is 16 amino acids long. Per germline, CDR1 LGHNA and CDR2 YSLEER. The V end lost 0 bases, the J end lost 4 bases, and 15 bases lay between the germline ends. The source of the sample is a study of blood T cells in healthy people across ages. Then a second PCR, running about 6 to 11 cycles, was carried out with a sample-barcoded 5' primer and a J-beta primer mix. Each CDR3 protein gets one entry after TCRdb re-called the 5' RACE reads with MiXCR. The top ten clones hold around an eighth of a sample with some 900,000 distinct CDR3 sequences, around 49% of them seen once.

The sequenced sample was blood. The J gene is TRBJ2-5, the V gene TRBV4-3; D may be TRBD2 (6 bases). This TCR came from a young man in good health. As DNA, the CDR3 is TGCGCCAGCAGCCAAGATGCGGCTAGCGCGGTAGAGACCCAGTACTTC. Residues: CASSQDAASAVETQYF.